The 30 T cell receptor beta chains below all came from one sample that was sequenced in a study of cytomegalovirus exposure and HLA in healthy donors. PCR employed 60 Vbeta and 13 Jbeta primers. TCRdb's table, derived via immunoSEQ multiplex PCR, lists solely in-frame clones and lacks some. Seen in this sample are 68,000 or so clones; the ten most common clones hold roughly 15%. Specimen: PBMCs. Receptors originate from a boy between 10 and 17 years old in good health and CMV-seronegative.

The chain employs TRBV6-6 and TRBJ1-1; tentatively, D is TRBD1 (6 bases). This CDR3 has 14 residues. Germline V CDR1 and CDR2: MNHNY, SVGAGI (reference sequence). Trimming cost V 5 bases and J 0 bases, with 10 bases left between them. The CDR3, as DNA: TGTGCCAGCAGTATCGACAGGTTGAACACTGAAGCTTTCTTT. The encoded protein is CASSIDRLNTEAFF.

This chain's CDR3 is CASTSPGQTRDQPQHF. CDR3 DNA sequence: TGCGCCAGCACCTCTCCAGGGCAGACTAGAGACCAGCCCCAGCATTTT. V and J are TRBV10-1 and TRBJ1-5; possible D gene TRBD1, 5 bases. V was trimmed by 7 bases and J by 7 bases, leaving 23 bases between them. This CDR3 has 16 amino acids. The germline V gene encodes CDR1 WNHNN and CDR2 SYGVQD (reference sequence).

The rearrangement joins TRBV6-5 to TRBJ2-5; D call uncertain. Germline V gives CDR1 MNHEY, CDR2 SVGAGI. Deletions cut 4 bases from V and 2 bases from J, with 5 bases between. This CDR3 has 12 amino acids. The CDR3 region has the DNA TGTGCCAGCAGTTCTAGACAAGAGACCCAGTACTTC. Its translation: CASSSRQETQYF.

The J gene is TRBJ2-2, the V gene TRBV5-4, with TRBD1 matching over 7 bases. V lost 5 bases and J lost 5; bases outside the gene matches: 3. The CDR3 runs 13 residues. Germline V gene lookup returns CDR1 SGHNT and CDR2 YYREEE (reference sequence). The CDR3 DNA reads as TGTGCCAGCAGAAAGACAGGGACCGGGGAGCTGTTTTTT. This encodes CASRKTGTGELFF.

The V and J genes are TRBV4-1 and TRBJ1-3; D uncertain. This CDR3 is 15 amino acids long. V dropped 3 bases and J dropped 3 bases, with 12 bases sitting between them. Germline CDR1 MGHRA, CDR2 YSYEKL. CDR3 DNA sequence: TGCGCCAGCAGCCAGTTCGGAGGGCTTGGAAACACCATATATTTT. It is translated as CASSQFGGLGNTIYF.

The CDR3 coding sequence is TGTGCCACTAGCGGGCCTGATCAAGAGACCCAGTACTTC. Its translation: CATSGPDQETQYF. This chain uses TRBV2 with TRBJ2-5; 8 bases are a match to TRBD2. Germline CDR1 and CDR2: SNHLY and FYNNEI. With 10 bases clipped from V and 2 bases from J, the junction kept 6 bases outside the gene matches. CDR3 length equals 13 residues.

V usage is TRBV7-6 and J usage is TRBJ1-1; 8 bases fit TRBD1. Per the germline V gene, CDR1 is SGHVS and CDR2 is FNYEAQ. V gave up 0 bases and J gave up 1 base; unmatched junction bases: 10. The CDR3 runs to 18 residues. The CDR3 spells CASSLAPTAGTGNTEAFF. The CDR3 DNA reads TGTGCCAGCAGCTTAGCGCCCACTGCTGGGACAGGGAACACTGAAGCTTTCTTT.

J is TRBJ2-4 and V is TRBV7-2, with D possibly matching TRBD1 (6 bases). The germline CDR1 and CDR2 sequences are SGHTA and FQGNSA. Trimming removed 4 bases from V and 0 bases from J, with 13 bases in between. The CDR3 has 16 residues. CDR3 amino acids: CASSSSGALAKNIQYF. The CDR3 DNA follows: TGTGCCAGCAGCTCATCAGGGGCTCTAGCCAAAAACATTCAGTACTTC.

CDR3 DNA: TGCAGCGCACCGGGACAGCCTGAAGCTTTCTTT. It encodes CSAPGQPEAFF. The rearrangement uses TRBV29-1 and TRBJ1-1, with 7 bases that match TRBD1. The CDR3 sequence is 11 residues long. V dropped 7 bases and J dropped 6; count of bases not matched to a gene: 5. Germline values: CDR1 SQVTM, CDR2 ANQGSEA.

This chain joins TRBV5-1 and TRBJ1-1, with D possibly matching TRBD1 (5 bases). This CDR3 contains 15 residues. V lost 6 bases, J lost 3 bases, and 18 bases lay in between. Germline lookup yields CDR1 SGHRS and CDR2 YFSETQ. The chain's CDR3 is CASMAQGQPYTEAFF. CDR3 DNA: TGCGCCAGCATGGCCCAAGGACAACCCTACACTGAAGCTTTCTTT.

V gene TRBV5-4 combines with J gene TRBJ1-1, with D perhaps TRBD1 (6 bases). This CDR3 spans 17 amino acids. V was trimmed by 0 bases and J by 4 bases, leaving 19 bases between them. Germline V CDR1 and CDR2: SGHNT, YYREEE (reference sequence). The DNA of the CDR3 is TGTGCCAGCAGCTTGGCGGGGGGGCAGGGTAGGGGCACTGAAGCTTTCTTT. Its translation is CASSLAGGQGRGTEAFF. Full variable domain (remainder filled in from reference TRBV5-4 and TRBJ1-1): ETGVTQSPTHLIKTRGQQVTLRCSSQSGHNTVSWYQQALGQGPQFIFQYYREEENGRGNFPPRFSGLQFPNYSSELNVNALELDDSALYLCASSLAGGQGRGTEAFFGQGTRLTVV.

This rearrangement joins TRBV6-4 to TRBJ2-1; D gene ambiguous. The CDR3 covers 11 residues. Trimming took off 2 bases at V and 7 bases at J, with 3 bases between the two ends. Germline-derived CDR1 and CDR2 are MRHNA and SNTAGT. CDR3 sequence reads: CASSDENEQFF. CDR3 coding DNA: TGTGCCAGCAGTGACGAGAATGAGCAGTTCTTC.

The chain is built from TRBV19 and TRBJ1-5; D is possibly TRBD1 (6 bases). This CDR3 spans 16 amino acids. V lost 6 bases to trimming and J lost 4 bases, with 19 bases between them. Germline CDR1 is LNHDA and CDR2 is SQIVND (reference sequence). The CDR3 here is CASSTIGTHNNQPQHF. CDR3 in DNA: TGTGCCAGTAGCACTATTGGGACACATAATAATCAGCCCCAGCATTTT.

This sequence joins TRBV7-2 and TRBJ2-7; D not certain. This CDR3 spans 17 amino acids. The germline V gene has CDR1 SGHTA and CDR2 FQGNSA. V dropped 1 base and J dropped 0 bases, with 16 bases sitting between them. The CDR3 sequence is CASSLGLLADSSYEQYF. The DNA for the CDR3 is TGTGCCAGCAGCTTAGGGTTGCTGGCGGATAGCTCCTACGAGCAGTACTTC.

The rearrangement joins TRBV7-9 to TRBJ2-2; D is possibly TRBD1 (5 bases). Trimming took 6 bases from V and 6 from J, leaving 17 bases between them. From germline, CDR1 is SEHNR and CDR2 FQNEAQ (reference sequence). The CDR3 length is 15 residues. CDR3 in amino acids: CASRPTELLSGELFF. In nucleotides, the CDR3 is TGTGCCAGCAGACCGACAGAACTGCTCTCCGGGGAGCTGTTTTTT.

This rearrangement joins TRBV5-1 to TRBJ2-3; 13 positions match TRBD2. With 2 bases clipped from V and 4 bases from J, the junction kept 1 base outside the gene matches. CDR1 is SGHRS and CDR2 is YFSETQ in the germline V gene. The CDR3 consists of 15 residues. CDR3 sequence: CASSLTSGGADTQYF. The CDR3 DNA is TGCGCCAGCAGCTTAACTAGCGGGGGGGCAGATACGCAGTATTTT.

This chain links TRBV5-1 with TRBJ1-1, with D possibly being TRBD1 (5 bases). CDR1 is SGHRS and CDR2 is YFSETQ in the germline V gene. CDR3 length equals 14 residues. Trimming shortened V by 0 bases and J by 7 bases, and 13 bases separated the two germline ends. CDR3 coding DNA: TGCGCCAGCAGCTTGGTAGGGGTGGGCGGTGAAGCTTTCTTT. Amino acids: CASSLVGVGGEAFF.

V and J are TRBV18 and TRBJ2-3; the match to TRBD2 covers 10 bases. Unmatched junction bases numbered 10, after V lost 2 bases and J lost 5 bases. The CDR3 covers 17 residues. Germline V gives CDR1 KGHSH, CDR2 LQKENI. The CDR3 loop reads CASSPVGSGRAGDTQYF. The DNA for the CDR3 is TGTGCCAGCTCACCAGTTGGAAGCGGGAGGGCTGGAGATACGCAGTATTTT.

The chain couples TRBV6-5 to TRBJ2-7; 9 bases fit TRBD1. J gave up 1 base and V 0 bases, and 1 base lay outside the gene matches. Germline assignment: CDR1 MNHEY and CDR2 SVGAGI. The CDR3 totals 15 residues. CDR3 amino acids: CASSYSTGGSYEQYF. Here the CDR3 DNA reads TGTGCCAGCAGTTACTCGACAGGGGGTTCCTACGAGCAGTACTTC.

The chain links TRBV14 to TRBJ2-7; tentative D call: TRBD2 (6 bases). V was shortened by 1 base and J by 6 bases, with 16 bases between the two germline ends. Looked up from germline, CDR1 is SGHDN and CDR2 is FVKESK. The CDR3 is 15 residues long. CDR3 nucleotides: TGTGCCAGCAGCCAAGTCGCCGGGTCCGGGGGCGAGCAGTACTTC. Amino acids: CASSQVAGSGGEQYF.

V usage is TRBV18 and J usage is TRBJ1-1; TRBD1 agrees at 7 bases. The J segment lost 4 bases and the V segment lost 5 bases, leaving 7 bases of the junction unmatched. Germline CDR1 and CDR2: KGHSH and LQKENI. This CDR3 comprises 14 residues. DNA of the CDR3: TGTGCCAGCTCATTAGACAGGGTATCCACTGAAGCTTTCTTT. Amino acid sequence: CASSLDRVSTEAFF.

CDR3 in amino acids: CATRGSTNEKLFF. In DNA, the CDR3 is TGTGCCACGCGGGGGTCGACTAATGAAAAACTGTTTTTT. This chain connects TRBV2 to TRBJ1-4, with D possibly matching TRBD1 (5 bases). The CDR3 totals 13 residues. V dropped 10 bases and J dropped 2 bases, with 11 bases sitting between them. Germline CDR1 is SNHLY and CDR2 is FYNNEI.

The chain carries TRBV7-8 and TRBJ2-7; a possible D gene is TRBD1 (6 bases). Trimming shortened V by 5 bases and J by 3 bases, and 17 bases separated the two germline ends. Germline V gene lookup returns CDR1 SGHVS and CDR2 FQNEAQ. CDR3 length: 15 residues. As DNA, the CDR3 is TGTGCCAGCAGCCCCCGGGCAGGGGCGTTCTACGAGCAGTACTTC. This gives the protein CASSPRAGAFYEQYF.

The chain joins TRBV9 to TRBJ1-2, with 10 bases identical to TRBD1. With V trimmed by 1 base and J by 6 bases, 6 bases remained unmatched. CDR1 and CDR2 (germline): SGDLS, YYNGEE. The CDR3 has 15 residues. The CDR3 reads CASSVITGTGDGYTF. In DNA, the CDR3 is TGTGCCAGCAGCGTAATCACCGGGACAGGGGATGGCTACACCTTC.

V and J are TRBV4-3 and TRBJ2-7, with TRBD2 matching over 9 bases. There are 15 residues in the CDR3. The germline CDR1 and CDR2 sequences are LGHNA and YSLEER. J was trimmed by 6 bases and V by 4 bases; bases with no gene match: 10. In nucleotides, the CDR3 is TGCGCCAGCAGCCCTTCTTGGTATAGCGGGGGCGAGCAGTACTTC. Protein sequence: CASSPSWYSGGEQYF.

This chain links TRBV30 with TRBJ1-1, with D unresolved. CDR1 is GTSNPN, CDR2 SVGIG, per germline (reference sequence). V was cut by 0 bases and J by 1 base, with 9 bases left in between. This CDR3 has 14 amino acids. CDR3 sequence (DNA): TGTGCCTGGAGTGTGGTTAGGAGGAACACTGAAGCTTTCTTT. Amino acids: CAWSVVRRNTEAFF.

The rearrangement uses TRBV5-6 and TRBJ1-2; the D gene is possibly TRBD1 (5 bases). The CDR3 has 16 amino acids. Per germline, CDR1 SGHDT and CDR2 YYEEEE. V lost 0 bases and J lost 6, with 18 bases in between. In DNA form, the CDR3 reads TGTGCCAGCAGCTTGGTTGGCCAGGACATCTTCAATGGCTACACCTTC. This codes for CASSLVGQDIFNGYTF.

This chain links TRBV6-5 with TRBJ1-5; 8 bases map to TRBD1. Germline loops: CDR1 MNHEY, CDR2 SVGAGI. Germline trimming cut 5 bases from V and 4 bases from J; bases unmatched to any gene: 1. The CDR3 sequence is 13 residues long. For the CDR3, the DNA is TGTGCCAGCAGTCACAGGGGGAATCAGCCCCAGCATTTT. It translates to CASSHRGNQPQHF.

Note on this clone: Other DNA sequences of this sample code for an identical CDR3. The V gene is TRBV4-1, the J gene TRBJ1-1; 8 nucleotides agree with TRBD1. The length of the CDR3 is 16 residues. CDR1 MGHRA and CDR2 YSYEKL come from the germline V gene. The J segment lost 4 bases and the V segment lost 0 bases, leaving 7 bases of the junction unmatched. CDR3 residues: CASSQEFPGGFTEAFF. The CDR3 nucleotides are TGCGCCAGCAGCCAAGAGTTTCCAGGGGGCTTCACTGAAGCTTTCTTT.

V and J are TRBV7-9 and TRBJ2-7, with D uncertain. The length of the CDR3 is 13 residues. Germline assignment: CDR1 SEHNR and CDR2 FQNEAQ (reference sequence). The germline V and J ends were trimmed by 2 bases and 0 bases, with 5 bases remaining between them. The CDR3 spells CASSLPSSYEQYF. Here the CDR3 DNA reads TGTGCCAGCAGCTTACCCAGCTCCTACGAGCAGTACTTC.